In its sample, the clone carrying this T cell receptor beta chain was seen once. The data were taken from a study of T cell changes during pregnancy in multiple sclerosis. Sequencing was performed with immunoSEQ multiplex PCR; in TCRdb, only in-frame clones are kept and a portion is missing. The table shows tens of thousands of clones, with 91% occurring only once. This CDR3 spans 15 amino acids. Trimming stripped 0 bases from V and 6 bases from J, with 15 bases between. CDR1 and CDR2 from the germline V gene are SGHNT and YYREEE (reference sequence). V usage is TRBV5-4 and J usage is TRBJ1-1; maybe TRBD1 (6 bases). This TCR was sampled from a female donor with multiple sclerosis, enrolled in a pregnancy study. Sequencing was performed on CD4+ T cells from peripheral blood mononuclear cells, taken before pregnancy. The CDR3: CASSLARTAAAEAFF. The CDR3 nucleotides read TGTGCCAGCAGCTTGGCCCGGACAGCCGCCGCTGAAGCTTTCTTT.